The sequence of this T cell receptor beta chain was determined in a study of T cell repertoires in cytomegalovirus infection. Study summary: CMV infection and matching HLA type were both indicated by public TCR beta signatures. Study-level points and caveats: The ex vivo response showed dominance by HLA-C-restricted CMV-specific TCR beta clonotypes.

Turning to this clonotype: Its antigen is undetermined.

Via MiXCR, TCRdb re-called the reads, giving one row per CDR3 protein. This sample yields approximately 910,000 distinct CDR3 sequences, of which about a third are seen a single time; under 15% belongs to the top ten. The CDR3 runs 14 residues. Between the trimmed V and J ends, which lost 3 bases and 6 bases, there was a span of 11 bases. Germline CDR1 KGHDR, CDR2 SFDVKD. The genes are TRBV24-1 and TRBJ1-5; D is unresolved. The sample was cultured CD8+ T cells from PBMCs, taken from culture after CMV antigen stimulation. The source of this sequence is a human donor in good health (CMV status not recorded). Some clones in this sample may be carry-over from other donors' samples. For the CDR3, the DNA is TGTGCCACCAGTGATATCACCTACGGTCAGCCCCAGCATTTT. This encodes CATSDITYGQPQHF.